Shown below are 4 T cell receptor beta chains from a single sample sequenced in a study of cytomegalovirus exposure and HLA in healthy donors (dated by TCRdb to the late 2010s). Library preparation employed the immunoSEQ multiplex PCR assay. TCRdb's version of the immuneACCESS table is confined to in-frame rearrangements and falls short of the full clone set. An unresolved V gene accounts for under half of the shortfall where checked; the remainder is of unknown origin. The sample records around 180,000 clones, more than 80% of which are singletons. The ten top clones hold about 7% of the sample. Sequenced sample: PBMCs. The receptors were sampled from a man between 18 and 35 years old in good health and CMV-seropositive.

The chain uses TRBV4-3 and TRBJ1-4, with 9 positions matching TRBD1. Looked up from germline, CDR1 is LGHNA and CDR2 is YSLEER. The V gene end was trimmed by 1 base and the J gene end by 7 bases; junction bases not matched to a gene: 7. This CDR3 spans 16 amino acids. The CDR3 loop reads CASSQAPGTGSEKLFF. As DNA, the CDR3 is TGCGCCAGCAGCCAAGCCCCCGGGACAGGGTCTGAAAAACTGTTTTTT.

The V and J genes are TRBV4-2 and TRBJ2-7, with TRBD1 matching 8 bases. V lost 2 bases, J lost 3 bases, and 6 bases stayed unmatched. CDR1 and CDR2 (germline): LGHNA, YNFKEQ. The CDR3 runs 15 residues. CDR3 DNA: TGTGCCAGCAGCCAAACAATGGACAGGGACTACGAGCAGTACTTC. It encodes CASSQTMDRDYEQYF.

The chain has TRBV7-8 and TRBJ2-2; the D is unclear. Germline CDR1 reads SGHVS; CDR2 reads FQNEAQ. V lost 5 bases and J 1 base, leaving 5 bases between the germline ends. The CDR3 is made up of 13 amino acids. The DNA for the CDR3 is TGTGCCAGCAGCACTCTGAACACCGGGGAGCTGTTTTTT. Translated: CASSTLNTGELFF.

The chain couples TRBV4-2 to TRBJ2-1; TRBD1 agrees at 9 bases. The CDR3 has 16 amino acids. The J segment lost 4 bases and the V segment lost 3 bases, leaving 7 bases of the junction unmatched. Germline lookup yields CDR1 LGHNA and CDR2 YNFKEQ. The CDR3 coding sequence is TGTGCCAGCAGCCATTCGGGACAGGGTCTATACAATGAGCAGTTCTTC. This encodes CASSHSGQGLYNEQFF.